These T cell receptor beta chains were read from a single sample in a study of identical twins. Via MiXCR, TCRdb re-called the 5' RACE reads, giving one row per CDR3 protein. The sample contains over 550,000 distinct CDR3 sequences, roughly 7.1% of which appear only once. These data are also associated with another study on yellow fever vaccine responses in identical twins.

Sequencing used PBMCs. These receptors all come from a woman under 30 in good health. CDR3s include the opening cysteine and the closing phenylalanine or tryptophan. Each record gives: J gene, V gene, D gene, clone size, CDR3 length, CDR3 DNA, CDR3 protein. The D gene is left open where the match is weak. Size is omitted from some rows. Given values are once, few, many or a class for expanded clones.

>TRBJ2-7|TRBV7-9|TRBD1|.|15
TGTGCCAGCAGCTCGGGACAGGGGGGCGCCTACGAGCAGTACTTC
CASSSGQGGAYEQYF
>TRBJ2-3|TRBV6-2/TRBV6-3|.|.|14
TGTGCCAGCAGTTCAATACTAGCAACAGATACGCAGTATTTT
CASSSILATDTQYF
>TRBJ2-1|TRBV28|TRBD2|.|15
TGTGCCAGCAGTGATCCTAGCGGGGGGAACAATGAGCAGTTCTTC
CASSDPSGGNNEQFF
>TRBJ1-4|TRBV5-1|TRBD1|many|15
TGCGCCAGCAGCGGAAGGACAGGGCCTAATGAAAAACTGTTTTTT
CASSGRTGPNEKLFF
>TRBJ1-2|TRBV5-1|.|many|15
TGCGCCAGCAGGGGCCCCACAGGGTTGAACTATGGCTACACCTTC
CASRGPTGLNYGYTF
>TRBJ2-7|TRBV2|TRBD1|few|14
TGTGCCAGCAGGAGGGGACAGGACACCTACGAGCAGTACTTC
CASRRGQDTYEQYF
>TRBJ1-1|TRBV11-2|.|few|16
TGTGCCAGCAGCTTATCGTGGAGGGCGGGGAACACTGAAGCTTTCTTT
CASSLSWRAGNTEAFF
>TRBJ1-1|TRBV21-1|.|.|14
TGTGCCAGCACCCCTTGGAGACAGGGGACTGAAGCTTTCTTT
CASTPWRQGTEAFF
>TRBJ2-1|TRBV29-1|.|many|16
TGCAGCGTAGAAGGTCTCCCGGGCAGAGAACTCAATGAGCAGTTCTTC
CSVEGLPGRELNEQFF
>TRBJ2-3|TRBV29-1|TRBD1|many|12
TGCAGCGTACAGGGGGGCACAGATACGCAGTATTTT
CSVQGGTDTQYF
>TRBJ2-7|TRBV5-1|TRBD2|many|14
TGCGCCAGCAGTCCTAGCGGGATGGCCTACGAGCAGTACTTC
CASSPSGMAYEQYF
>TRBJ2-5|TRBV12-3/TRBV12-4|.|many|16
TGTGCCAGCAGTATCCGCCGGGGCCTGGGGCAAGAGACCCAGTACTTC
CASSIRRGLGQETQYF
>TRBJ2-1|TRBV3-1|TRBD2|many|17
TGTGCCAGCAGCCAAGCCCTACTAGCGGGGGCCCACAATGAGCAGTTCTTC
CASSQALLAGAHNEQFF
>TRBJ2-1|TRBV21-1|.|few|18
TGTGCCAGCAGCAAAGGCGGGGGCCTTCGGTTTCCCTACAATGAGCAGTTCTTC
CASSKGGGLRFPYNEQFF
>TRBJ2-3|TRBV12-3/TRBV12-4|.|many|13
TGTGCCAGCAGTTTTTCACCCACAGATACGCAGTATTTT
CASSFSPTDTQYF
>TRBJ1-2|TRBV12-3/TRBV12-4|.|few|17
TGTGCCAGCAGTTCTGGGATAGGACAGCCTTCTAACTATGGCTACACCTTC
CASSSGIGQPSNYGYTF
>TRBJ1-1|TRBV7-2|TRBD1|few|17
TGTGCCAGCACCGGGGACAGGGGGCGTTTACTGGGCACTGAAGCTTTCTTT
CASTGDRGRLLGTEAFF
>TRBJ2-7|TRBV7-2|TRBD1|.|13
TGTGCCAGCAGCTTGAACAGGGGATTGGAGCAGTACTTC
CASSLNRGLEQYF
>TRBJ2-3|TRBV14|TRBD1|many|19
TGTGCCAGCAGCCAAGATGGTGTATCGAGACAGGGAACAAGAAATACGCAGTATTTT
CASSQDGVSRQGTRNTQYF
>TRBJ2-4|TRBV27|TRBD1|.|16
TGTGCCAGCAGTACCGGACAGGAAAAAGCCAAAAACATTCAGTACTTC
CASSTGQEKAKNIQYF
>TRBJ1-4|TRBV7-9|TRBD1|few|14
TGTGCCAGCAGCTCCACAGGGGAAAATGAAAAACTGTTTTTT
CASSSTGENEKLFF
>TRBJ1-1|TRBV7-9|.|many|16
TGTGCCAGCAGCACCTGGCCCCCAAGGGTGAACACTGAAGCTTTCTTT
CASSTWPPRVNTEAFF
>TRBJ2-5|TRBV13|TRBD2|few|16
TGTGCCAGCAGCTCCAGGACTAGCGGGGCTCAAGAGACCCAGTACTTC
CASSSRTSGAQETQYF
>TRBJ2-6|TRBV20-1|.|.|14
TGCAGTGCTAGAGAGTTATCTGGGGCCAACGTCCTGACTTTC
CSARELSGANVLTF
>TRBJ1-6|TRBV12-3/TRBV12-4|.|many|14
TGTGCCAGCAGTTTATCACGAGGAAATTCACCCCTCCACTTT
CASSLSRGNSPLHF
>TRBJ2-1|TRBV27|.|few|15
TGTGCCAGCAGACCGGGTTCCCTCTCCTACAATGAGCAGTTCTTC
CASRPGSLSYNEQFF
>TRBJ1-1|TRBV7-6|.|.|15
TGTGCCAGCAGCTTAGCTCAGGATCATAATGTGGAAGCTTTCTTT
CASSLAQDHNVEAFF